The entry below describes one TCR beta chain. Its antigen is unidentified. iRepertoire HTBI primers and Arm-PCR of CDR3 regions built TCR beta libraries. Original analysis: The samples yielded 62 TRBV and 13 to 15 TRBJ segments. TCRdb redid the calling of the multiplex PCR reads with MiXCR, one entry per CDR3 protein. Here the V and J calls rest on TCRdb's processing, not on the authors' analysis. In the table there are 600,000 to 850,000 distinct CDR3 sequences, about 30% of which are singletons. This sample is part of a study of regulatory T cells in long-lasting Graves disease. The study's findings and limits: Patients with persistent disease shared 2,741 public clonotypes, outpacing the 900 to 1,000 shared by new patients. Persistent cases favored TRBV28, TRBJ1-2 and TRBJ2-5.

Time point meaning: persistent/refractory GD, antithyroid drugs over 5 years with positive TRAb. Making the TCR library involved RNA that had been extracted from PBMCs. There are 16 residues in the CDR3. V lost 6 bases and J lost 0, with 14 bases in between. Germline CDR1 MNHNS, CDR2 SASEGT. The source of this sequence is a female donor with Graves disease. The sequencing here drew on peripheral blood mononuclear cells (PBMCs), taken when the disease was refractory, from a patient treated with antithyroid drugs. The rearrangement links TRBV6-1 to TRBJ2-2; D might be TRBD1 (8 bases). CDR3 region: CASRGTGLANTGELFF. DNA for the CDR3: TGTGCCAGCAGGGGGACAGGACTAGCGAACACCGGGGAGCTGTTTTTT.